This TCR beta chain was sequenced during a study of T cell changes during pregnancy in multiple sclerosis. V shed 4 bases and J shed 7 bases, with 8 bases lying between them. The CDR3 is 12 amino acids. CDR1 SGHDN and CDR2 FVKESK come from the germline V gene. The method was immunoSEQ multiplex PCR; TCRdb's version includes in-frame clones alone and lacks a portion of them. This table holds tens of thousands of clones, around 88% found once. This clonotype was sampled from a female donor in good health, enrolled as a control in a pregnancy study. The V gene is TRBV14, the J gene TRBJ1-5; D unclear. Sequences were derived from CD4+ T cells from peripheral blood mononuclear cells, sampled in the first trimester of pregnancy. DNA of the CDR3: TGTGCCAGCAGCCTAGGGAGCCAGCCCCAGCATTTT. Protein sequence: CASSLGSQPQHF.